The rows below give T cell receptor beta chains drawn from one sample of a study of shared clonotypes between healthy human individuals. TCRdb's copy holds only in-frame clones and misses some; the assay was immunoSEQ multiplex PCR. Of about 2.4 million clones listed, over 85% are singletons. The sequenced material came from naive CD4+ T cells from PBMCs. The receptors here all came from a man between 18 and 35 years old in good health. Some clones in this sample may be carry-over from other donors' samples. CDR3s include the opening cysteine and the closing phenylalanine or tryptophan. Fields, in order: V gene, D gene, J gene, clone size, CDR3 protein, CDR3 DNA. D genes are given only for firm matches. Some rows have no size entry. The others give once, few or many, or a class for an expanded clone.

TRBV4-3,TRBD1,TRBJ1-3,NA,CASSPRQGAGDTIYF,TGCGCCAGCAGCCCGCGGCAGGGGGCAGGGGACACCATATATTTT
TRBV5-6,NA,TRBJ2-3,NA,CASTPTNTDTQYF,TGTGCCAGCACCCCCACGAACACAGATACGCAGTATTTT
TRBV6-5,NA,TRBJ1-4,NA,CASSPVSTNEKLFF,TGTGCCAGCAGCCCAGTTTCAACTAATGAAAAACTGTTTTTT
TRBV11-2,TRBD1,TRBJ2-1,NA,CASSLRRGQGINEQFF,TGTGCCAGCAGCTTACGAAGGGGACAGGGTATAAATGAGCAGTTCTTC
TRBV7-3,TRBD2,TRBJ2-3,NA,CASSSENLASGRGDTQYF,TGTGCCAGCAGCTCCGAAAACCTGGCTAGCGGGAGAGGAGATACGCAGTATTTT
TRBV12-2,NA,TRBJ1-1,NA,CASRPLTEAFF,TGTGCAAGTCGCCCCCTCACTGAAGCTTTCTTT
TRBV7-2,NA,TRBJ2-3,once,CASSLVSASTDTQYF,TGTGCCAGCAGCTTAGTTAGCGCTAGCACAGATACGCAGTATTTT
TRBV5-4,NA,TRBJ2-2,NA,CASTETVNTGELFF,TGTGCCAGCACCGAAACGGTGAACACCGGGGAGCTGTTTTTT
TRBV5-4,TRBD2,TRBJ2-2,NA,CASSSLASGSNTGELFF,TGTGCCAGCAGCTCCCTCGCTAGCGGCTCGAACACCGGGGAGCTGTTTTTT
TRBV11-1,NA,TRBJ2-1,NA,CASSLVLGLGAYNEQFF,TGTGCCAGCAGCTTAGTGTTGGGGCTAGGGGCATACAATGAGCAGTTCTTC
TRBV11-2,NA,TRBJ2-4,once,CASSSLNRIVNIQYF,TGTGCCAGCAGCTCGCTGAACAGGATCGTCAACATTCAGTACTTC
TRBV7-3,NA,TRBJ2-2,once,CASSLPRTGELFF,TGTGCCAGCAGCTTACCACGGACCGGGGAGCTGTTTTTT
TRBV6-6,TRBD2,TRBJ2-7,once,CASTRGGGSYEQYF,TGTGCCAGCACCCGTGGGGGGGGCTCCTACGAGCAGTACTTC
TRBV15,TRBD2,TRBJ2-5,NA,CATSRVLGREAQYF,TGTGCCACCAGCAGAGTTCTTGGGCGGGAGGCCCAGTACTTC
TRBV18,TRBD1,TRBJ1-1,NA,CASSPTQGASNTEAFF,TGTGCCAGCTCACCAACCCAGGGGGCATCGAACACTGAAGCTTTCTTT
TRBV10-3,NA,TRBJ2-6,NA,CAIRKDSSGANVLTF,TGTGCCATCAGGAAGGACAGCTCTGGGGCCAACGTCCTGACTTTC
TRBV5-1,NA,TRBJ2-2,NA,CASSLLPQTGNTGELFF,TGCGCCAGCAGCTTACTACCCCAGACAGGGAACACCGGGGAGCTGTTTTTT
TRBV2,NA,TRBJ2-1,NA,CASQTEYEQFF,TGTGCCAGCCAGACGGAGTATGAGCAGTTCTTC
TRBV15,NA,TRBJ2-3,NA,CATSRDPGADTQYF,TGTGCCACCAGCAGAGATCCAGGGGCAGATACGCAGTATTTT
TRBV4-3,TRBD2,TRBJ2-1,NA,CASSHIAGGPGEQFF,TGCGCCAGCAGCCACATAGCGGGAGGGCCCGGTGAGCAGTTCTTC
TRBV2,NA,TRBJ2-5,NA,CASSEARETQYF,TGTGCCAGCAGTGAAGCAAGGGAGACCCAGTACTTC
TRBV6-6,NA,TRBJ2-7,NA,CATWGDYEQYF,TGTGCCACCTGGGGGGACTACGAGCAGTACTTC
TRBV7-9,NA,TRBJ2-7,NA,CASSRTPGYEQYF,TGTGCCAGCAGCCGGACCCCGGGATACGAGCAGTACTTC
TRBV28,NA,TRBJ1-1,NA,CASRIQENTEAFF,TGTGCCAGCAGGATACAGGAGAACACTGAAGCTTTCTTT